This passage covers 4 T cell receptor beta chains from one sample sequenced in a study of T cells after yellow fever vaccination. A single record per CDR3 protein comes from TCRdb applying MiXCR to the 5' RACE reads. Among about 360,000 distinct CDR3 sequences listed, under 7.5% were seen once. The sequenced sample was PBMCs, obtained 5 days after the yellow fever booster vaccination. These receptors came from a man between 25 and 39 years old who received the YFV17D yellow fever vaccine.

The CDR3 region has the DNA TGCGCCAGCAGCCAGGAACTTTTGGGACAGAAGACGTACGAGCAGTACTTC. It specifies CASSQELLGQKTYEQYF. The J gene is TRBJ2-7, the V gene TRBV4-3, with 7 nucleotides matching TRBD1. This CDR3 has 17 amino acids. The V segment lost 3 bases and the J segment 4 bases; nucleotides outside the gene matches: 15. Germline V gene data show CDR1 as LGHNA and CDR2 as YSLEER.

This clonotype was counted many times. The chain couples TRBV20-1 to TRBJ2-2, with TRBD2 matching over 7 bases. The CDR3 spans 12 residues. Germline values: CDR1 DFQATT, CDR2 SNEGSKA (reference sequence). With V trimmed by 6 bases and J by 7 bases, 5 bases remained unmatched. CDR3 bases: TGCAGTGCGCCCGGGGAGGGCGGGGAGCTGTTTTTT. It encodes CSAPGEGGELFF.

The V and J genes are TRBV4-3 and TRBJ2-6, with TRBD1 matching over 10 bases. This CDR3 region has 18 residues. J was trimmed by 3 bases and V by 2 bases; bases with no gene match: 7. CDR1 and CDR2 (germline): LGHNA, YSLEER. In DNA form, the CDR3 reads TGCGCCAGCAGCCAACGACAGGGGGCGTCCTTTGGGGCCAACGTCCTGACTTTC. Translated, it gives CASSQRQGASFGANVLTF.

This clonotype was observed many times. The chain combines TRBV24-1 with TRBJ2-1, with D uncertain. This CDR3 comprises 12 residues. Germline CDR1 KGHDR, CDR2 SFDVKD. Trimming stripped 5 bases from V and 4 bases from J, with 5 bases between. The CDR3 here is CATSAGYNEQFF. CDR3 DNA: TGTGCCACCAGTGCGGGTTACAATGAGCAGTTCTTC.